This TCR beta chain was found in a study of T cells in Graves' hyperthyroidism and ophthalmopathy. Researchers took RNA transcripts and amplified the TCR beta CDR3 regions from them. When the TCR CDR3 underwent first-round RT-PCR, the HTBI primer set was used. A single record per CDR3 protein comes from TCRdb applying MiXCR to the multiplex PCR reads. This table holds approximately 600,000 distinct CDR3 sequences, 11% to 15% found once. The V gene's germline CDR1 is SGHDN and CDR2 FVKESK. The ends lost 3 bases at V and 2 bases at J; junction bases unmatched: 6. The length of the CDR3 is 15 residues. This sample holds PBMCs from 10 ml fresh peripheral blood.

The chain has TRBV14 and TRBJ2-7; TRBD1 matches 8 bases. Sample: blood. This clonotype was sampled from a woman in her 30s with Graves' hyperthyroidism that later progressed to Graves' ophthalmopathy. The CDR3 DNA sequence: TGTGCCAGCAGCCATGGACAGGGCATCCCCTACGAGCAGTACTTC. Protein sequence: CASSHGQGIPYEQYF.